The 5 T cell receptor beta chains given below trace back to one sample, sequenced in a study of T-cell reconstitution after alpha-beta-depleted transplantation in children. Preparation of the TCRbeta library used unique molecular identifiers. TCRdb itself ran the PCR reads through MiXCR, one entry per CDR3 protein. The table shows a few hundred thousand distinct CDR3 sequences, with around 12% occurring only once. The source was PBMCs from the stem cell graft donor, collected from the stem cell graft. The receptors stem from a human donor who donated a stem cell graft to a child with combined immunodeficiency.

This chain connects TRBV12-3 or TRBV12-4 to TRBJ1-1; D ambiguous. The CDR3 covers 12 residues. V lost 1 base and J lost 7, with 7 bases in between. The CDR3 sequence is CASSLGGGEAFF. The CDR3 bases are TGTGCCAGCAGTTTAGGGGGTGGTGAAGCTTTCTTT.

The V gene is TRBV6-2 or TRBV6-3, the J gene TRBJ2-7; TRBD2 agrees at 9 bases. CDR3 length: 18 residues. CDR1 MNHEY and CDR2 SVGEGT come from the germline V gene. V shed 0 bases and J 3 bases; nucleotides not matched to a gene: 12. In DNA, the CDR3 is TGTGCCAGCAGTTACTCGCTTAAACTGGCGGGAGGGGTCTACGAGCAGTACTTC. Residues: CASSYSLKLAGGVYEQYF.

The J gene is TRBJ1-6, the V gene TRBV6-1; unclear D gene. The CDR3 is 19 residues long. Trimming pared 2 bases from V and 0 bases from J, leaving 17 bases between. Germline CDR1 is MNHNS and CDR2 is SASEGT. CDR3 sequence reads: CASSETTAQSTSYNSPLHF. The DNA for the CDR3 is TGTGCCAGCAGTGAAACCACCGCGCAGTCTACCTCCTATAATTCACCCCTCCACTTT.

The table lists this clonotype with many counts. The chain employs TRBV6-5 and TRBJ1-2, with D tentatively TRBD1 (5 bases). Trimming left V 10 bases short and J 2 bases short, with 11 bases between. Germline V gene sequence: CDR1 MNHEY, CDR2 SVGAGI. The CDR3 contains 12 residues. As DNA, the CDR3 is TGTGCCACCTACAGGAGCAACTATGGCTACACCTTC. This sequence encodes CATYRSNYGYTF.

This clonotype was recorded at least ten times. This chain links TRBV12-3 or TRBV12-4 with TRBJ2-5; D is ambiguous. The V end lost 1 base, the J end lost 5 bases, and 5 bases lay between the germline ends. This CDR3 is built from 12 residues. The chain's CDR3 is CASSLGIETQYF. The DNA for the CDR3 is TGTGCCAGCAGTTTAGGGATTGAGACCCAGTACTTC.